Reported below is one T cell receptor (beta chain). Its specificity is unknown. This specimen belongs to a study of blood T cells in healthy people across ages. The study, taken as a whole, reports: Age advanced and TCR beta diversity per million T cells fell, roughly linearly.

CDR3 size: 14 residues. Trimming removed 0 bases at V and 7 bases at J, with 10 bases between. Germline-derived CDR1 and CDR2 are MNHNY and SVGAGI (reference sequence). For the second PCR, which ran for roughly 7 to 11 cycles, a sample-barcoded 5' primer and a J-beta primer mix were used. Every cDNA molecule bore a tag from a template-switch adaptor containing 12 random nucleotides. Sequencing yielded, for each sample, at least 2.5 million paired-end reads carrying CDR3. Via MiXCR, TCRdb re-called the 5' RACE reads, giving one row per CDR3 protein. The sample lists about 900,000 distinct CDR3 sequences, under 80% occurring once.

The TCR sequence derives from a man aged 25-45 years in good health. This sequence joins TRBV6-6 and TRBJ1-5; D is undetermined. Sequencing was done on a sample of blood. The CDR3 DNA is TGTGCCAGCAGTTACTCGACCGGGAGCCAGCCCCAGCATTTT. Translating gives CASSYSTGSQPQHF.